These 11 T cell receptor beta chains came from one sample sequenced in a study of cytomegalovirus exposure and HLA in healthy donors. Use of 60 Vbeta and 13 Jbeta primers characterized the PCR. Method: immunoSEQ multiplex PCR; TCRdb's copy keeps in-frame clones and lacks some. The sample consists of around 160,000 clones, 65% to 90% of them appearing once. Sequenced sample: PBMCs. These receptors all come from a human donor in good health.

This clone has only one observation. The chain uses TRBV5-1 and TRBJ2-7; D is unresolved. CDR1 SGHRS and CDR2 YFSETQ come from the germline V gene. The germline V and J ends were trimmed by 0 bases and 2 bases, with 9 bases remaining between them. The CDR3 is 14 residues long. The CDR3 protein is CASSLDPQPYEQYF. The DNA of the CDR3 is TGCGCCAGCAGCTTGGACCCACAGCCCTACGAGCAGTACTTC.

This clone showed up just once. The V gene is TRBV25-1, the J gene TRBJ2-5; 12 bases align to TRBD1. The CDR3 sequence is 17 residues long. Per the germline V gene, CDR1 is MGHDK and CDR2 is SYGVNS. After removal of 3 bases from V and 3 bases from J, the junction contained 8 bases not matched to a gene. The CDR3 is CASSDGTGGFRKETQYF. CDR3 nucleotide sequence: TGTGCCAGCAGTGATGGGACAGGGGGCTTTAGGAAAGAGACCCAGTACTTC.

This clone occurred a few times. The chain carries TRBV4-2 and TRBJ2-1; 9 bases map to TRBD2. The CDR3 loop spans 16 amino acids. CDR1 LGHNA and CDR2 YNFKEQ come from the germline V gene. After removal of 3 bases from V and 2 bases from J, the junction contained 5 bases not matched to a gene. CDR3: CASSQVLAGAYNEQFF. The CDR3 bases are TGTGCCAGCAGCCAGGTTTTAGCGGGGGCCTACAATGAGCAGTTCTTC.

V is TRBV7-8 and J is TRBJ1-6; D may be TRBD1 (6 bases). This CDR3 has 17 residues. Trimming cost V 5 bases and J 0 bases, with 14 bases left between them. Germline CDR1 is SGHVS and CDR2 is FQNEAQ. The CDR3 spells CASSPRDKSSYNSPLHF. CDR3 bases: TGTGCCAGCAGCCCCCGGGACAAGAGCTCCTATAATTCACCCCTCCACTTT. The full variable domain, rest sourced from reference TRBV7-8 and TRBJ1-6, is GAGVSQSPRYKVAKRGQDVALRCDPISGHVSLFWYQQALGQGPEFLTYFQNEAQLDKSGLPSDRFFAERPEGSVSTLKIQRTQQEDSAVYLCASSPRDKSSYNSPLHFGNGTRLTVT.

This clone was recorded once. The chain has TRBV2 and TRBJ2-3; D call uncertain. Germline V CDR1 and CDR2: SNHLY, FYNNEI. The CDR3 contains 13 residues. V gave up 1 base and J gave up 6 bases, with 8 bases separating them. This CDR3 reads CASSEGGTDTQYF. In nucleotides, the CDR3 is TGTGCCAGCAGTGAAGGAGGAACGGATACGCAGTATTTT.

The CDR3 DNA sequence: TGTGCCAGCAGTGAAACTCCGGACAGGGGAGAGACCCAGTACTTC. Translated, it gives CASSETPDRGETQYF. J is TRBJ2-5 and V is TRBV6-1; 9 nucleotides match TRBD1. This CDR3 contains 15 residues. The germline gives CDR1 MNHNS, CDR2 SASEGT. Trimming took 2 bases from V and 4 from J; bases not matched to a gene: 5.

With respect to this clone: A far larger clone is one nucleotide away, so this likely arose from a read error. This chain links TRBV28 with TRBJ2-7; TRBD2 might be the D (6 bases). Per germline, CDR1 MDHEN and CDR2 SYDVKM. The CDR3 covers 13 residues. Trimming pared 2 bases from V and 3 bases from J, leaving 8 bases between. In DNA form, the CDR3 reads TGTGCCAGCAGTTTAGCGACTAGCTACGAGCAGTACTTC. Its protein is CASSLATSYEQYF.

This clone turned up a few times. This rearrangement joins TRBV6-5 to TRBJ2-7; 9 bases are a match to TRBD1. Losses at the gene ends were 1 base for V and 3 bases for J; bases not matched to a gene: 1. The germline V gene has CDR1 MNHEY and CDR2 SVGAGI. This CDR3 is 14 amino acids long. The CDR3: CASSYWDRVYEQYF. CDR3 sequence (DNA): TGTGCCAGCAGTTACTGGGACAGGGTCTACGAGCAGTACTTC.

The count of this clone is one. The gene calls are TRBV4-2 and TRBJ2-1; TRBD2 aligns across 11 bases. V lost 0 bases and J lost 3; bases outside the gene matches: 1. CDR3 length: 16 amino acids. Germline-derived CDR1 and CDR2 are LGHNA and YNFKEQ. CDR3 coding DNA: TGTGCCAGCAGCCAAGATGGGACTAGCGGCTACAATGAGCAGTTCTTC. It yields the protein CASSQDGTSGYNEQFF.

This clone was counted a single time. The chain links TRBV15 to TRBJ2-7; D uncertain. CDR1 LNHNV and CDR2 YYDKDF come from the germline V gene (reference sequence). This CDR3 contains 14 residues. Trimming left V 0 bases short and J 0 bases short, with 6 bases between. The CDR3 sequence is CATSRERSSYEQYF. In nucleotides, the CDR3 is TGTGCCACCAGCAGAGAAAGGAGCTCCTACGAGCAGTACTTC.

V usage is TRBV10-3 and J usage is TRBJ1-4, with D perhaps TRBD1 (6 bases). The length of the CDR3 is 18 residues. Germline V CDR1 and CDR2: ENHRY, SYGVKD. V lost 3 bases to trimming and J lost 8 bases, with 25 bases between them. The DNA for the CDR3 is TGTGCCATCAGTGACCCGAATTACCGGGACAAAGAGCGGGAAAAACTGTTTTTT. Protein sequence: CAISDPNYRDKEREKLFF.